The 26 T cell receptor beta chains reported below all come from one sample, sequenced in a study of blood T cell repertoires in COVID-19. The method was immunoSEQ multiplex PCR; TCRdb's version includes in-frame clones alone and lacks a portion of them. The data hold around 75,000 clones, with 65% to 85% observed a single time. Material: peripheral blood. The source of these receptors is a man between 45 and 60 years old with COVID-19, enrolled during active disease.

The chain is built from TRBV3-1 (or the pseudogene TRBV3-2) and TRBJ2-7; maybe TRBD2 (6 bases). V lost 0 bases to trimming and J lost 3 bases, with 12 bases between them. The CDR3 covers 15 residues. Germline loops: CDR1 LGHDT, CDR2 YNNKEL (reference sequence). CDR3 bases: TGTGCCAGCAGCCAAGAGGCGGGATCTTACTACGAGCAGTACTTC. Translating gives CASSQEAGSYYEQYF.

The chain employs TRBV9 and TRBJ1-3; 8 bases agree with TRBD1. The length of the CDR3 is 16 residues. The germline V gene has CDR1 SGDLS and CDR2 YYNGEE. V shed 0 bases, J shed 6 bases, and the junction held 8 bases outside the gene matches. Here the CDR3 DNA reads TGTGCCAGCAGCGTAGTAGCCAGGGGGCGAATAAACACCATATATTTT. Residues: CASSVVARGRINTIYF.

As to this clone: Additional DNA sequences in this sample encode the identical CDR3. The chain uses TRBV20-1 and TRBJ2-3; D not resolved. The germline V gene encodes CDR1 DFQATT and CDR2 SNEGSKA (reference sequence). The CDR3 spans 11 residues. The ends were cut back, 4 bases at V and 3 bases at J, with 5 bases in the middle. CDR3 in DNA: TGCAGTGCTATTCTGACAGATACGCAGTATTTT. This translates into CSAILTDTQYF.

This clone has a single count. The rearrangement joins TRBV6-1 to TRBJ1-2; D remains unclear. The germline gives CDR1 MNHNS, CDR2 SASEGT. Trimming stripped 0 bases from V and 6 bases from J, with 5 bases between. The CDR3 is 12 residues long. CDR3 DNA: TGTGCCAGCAGTGAAGCGGGAGATGGCTACACCTTC. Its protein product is CASSEAGDGYTF.

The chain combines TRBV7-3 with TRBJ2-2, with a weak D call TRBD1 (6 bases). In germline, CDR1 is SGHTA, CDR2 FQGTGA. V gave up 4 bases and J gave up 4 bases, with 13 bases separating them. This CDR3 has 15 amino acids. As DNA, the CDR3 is TGTGCCAGCAGCTCTCTCCAAGGGGGCACCGGGGAGCTGTTTTTT. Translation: CASSSLQGGTGELFF.

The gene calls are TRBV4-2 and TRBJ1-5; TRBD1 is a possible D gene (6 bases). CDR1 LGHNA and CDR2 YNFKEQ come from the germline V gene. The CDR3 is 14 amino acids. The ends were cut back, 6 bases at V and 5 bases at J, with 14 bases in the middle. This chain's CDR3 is CASRMVGGDQPQHF. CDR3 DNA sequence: TGTGCCAGCAGGATGGTTGGGGGCGATCAGCCCCAGCATTTT.

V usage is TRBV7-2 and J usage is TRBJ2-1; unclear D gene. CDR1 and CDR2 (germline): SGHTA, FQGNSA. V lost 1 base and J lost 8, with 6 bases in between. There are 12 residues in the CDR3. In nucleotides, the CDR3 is TGTGCCAGCAGCTTAGTGAGCGATGAGCAGTTCTTC. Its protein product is CASSLVSDEQFF.

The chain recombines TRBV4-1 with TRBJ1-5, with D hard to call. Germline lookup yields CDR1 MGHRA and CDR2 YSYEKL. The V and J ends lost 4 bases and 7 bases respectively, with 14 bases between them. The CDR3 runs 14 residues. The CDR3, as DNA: TGCGCCAGCAGCCCCTTGCCCCGAGGGCAGCCCCAGCATTTT. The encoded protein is CASSPLPRGQPQHF.

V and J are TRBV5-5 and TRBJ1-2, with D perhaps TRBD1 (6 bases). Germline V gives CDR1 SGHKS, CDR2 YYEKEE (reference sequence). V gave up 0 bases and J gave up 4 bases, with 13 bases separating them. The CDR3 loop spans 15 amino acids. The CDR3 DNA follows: TGTGCCAGCAGCTTGGTATCAGGGGCCACCTATGGCTACACCTTC. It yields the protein CASSLVSGATYGYTF.

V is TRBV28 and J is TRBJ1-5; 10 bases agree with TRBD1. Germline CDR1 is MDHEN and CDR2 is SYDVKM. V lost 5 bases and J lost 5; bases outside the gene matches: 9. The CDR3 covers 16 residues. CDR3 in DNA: TGTGCCAGCAGTGTCAGACAGGGGGCGGGACATCAGCCCCAGCATTTT. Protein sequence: CASSVRQGAGHQPQHF.

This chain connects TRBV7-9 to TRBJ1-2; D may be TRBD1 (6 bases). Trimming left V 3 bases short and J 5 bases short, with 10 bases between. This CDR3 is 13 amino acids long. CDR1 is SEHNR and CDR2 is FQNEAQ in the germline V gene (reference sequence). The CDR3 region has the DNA TGTGCCAGCAGCTTGGACAGCGAGTATGGCTACACCTTC. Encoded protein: CASSLDSEYGYTF.

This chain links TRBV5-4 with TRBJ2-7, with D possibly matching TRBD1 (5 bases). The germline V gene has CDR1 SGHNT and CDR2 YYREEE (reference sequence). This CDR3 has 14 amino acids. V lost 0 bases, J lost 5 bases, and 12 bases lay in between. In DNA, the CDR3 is TGTGCCAGCAGCTTGGAGTGGGGCGCGGACGAGCAGTACTTC. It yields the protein CASSLEWGADEQYF.

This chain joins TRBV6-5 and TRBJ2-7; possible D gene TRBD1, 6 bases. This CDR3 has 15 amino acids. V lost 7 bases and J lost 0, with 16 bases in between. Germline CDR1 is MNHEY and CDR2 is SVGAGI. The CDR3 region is CASTRKGESSYEQYF. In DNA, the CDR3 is TGTGCCAGCACCCGGAAGGGGGAGAGCTCCTACGAGCAGTACTTC.

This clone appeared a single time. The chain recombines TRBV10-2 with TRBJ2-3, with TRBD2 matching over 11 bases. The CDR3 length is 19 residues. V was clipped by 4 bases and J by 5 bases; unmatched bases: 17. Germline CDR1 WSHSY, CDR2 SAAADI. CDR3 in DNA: TGCGCCAGCAGTGCCCCCGGGGGAATAGCGGGAGGGCTGGGAGATACGCAGTATTTT. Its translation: CASSAPGGIAGGLGDTQYF.

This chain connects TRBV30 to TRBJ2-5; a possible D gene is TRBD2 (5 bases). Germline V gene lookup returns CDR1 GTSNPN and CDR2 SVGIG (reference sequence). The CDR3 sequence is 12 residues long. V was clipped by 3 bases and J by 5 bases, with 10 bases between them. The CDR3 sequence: CAWRGGGETQYF. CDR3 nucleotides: TGTGCCTGGAGAGGTGGCGGGGAGACCCAGTACTTC.

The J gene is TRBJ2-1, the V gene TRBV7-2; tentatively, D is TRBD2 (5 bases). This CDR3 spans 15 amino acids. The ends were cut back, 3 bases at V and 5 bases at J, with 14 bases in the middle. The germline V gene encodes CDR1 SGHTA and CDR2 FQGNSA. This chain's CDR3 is CASSLSRGNNNEQFF. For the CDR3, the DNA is TGTGCCAGCAGCTTGTCCCGGGGAAACAACAATGAGCAGTTCTTC.

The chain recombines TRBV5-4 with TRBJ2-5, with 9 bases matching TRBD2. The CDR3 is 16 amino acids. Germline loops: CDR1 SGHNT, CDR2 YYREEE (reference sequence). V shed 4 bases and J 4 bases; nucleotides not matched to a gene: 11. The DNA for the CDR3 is TGTGCCAGCAGCAGTCCCTCAGCGGGAGGAGGAGAGACCCAGTACTTC. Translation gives CASSSPSAGGGETQYF.

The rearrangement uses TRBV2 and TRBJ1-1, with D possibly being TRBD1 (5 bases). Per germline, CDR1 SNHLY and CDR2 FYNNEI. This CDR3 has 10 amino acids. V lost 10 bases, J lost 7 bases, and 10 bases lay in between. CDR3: CATGGYEAFF. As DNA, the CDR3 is TGTGCCACCGGGGGGTATGAAGCTTTCTTT.

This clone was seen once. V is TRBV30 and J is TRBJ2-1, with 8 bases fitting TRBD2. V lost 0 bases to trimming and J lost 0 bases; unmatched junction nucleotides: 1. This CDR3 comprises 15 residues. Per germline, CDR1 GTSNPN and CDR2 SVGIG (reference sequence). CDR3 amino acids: CAWSVAGASYNEQFF. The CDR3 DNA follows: TGTGCCTGGAGTGTAGCGGGGGCCTCCTACAATGAGCAGTTCTTC.

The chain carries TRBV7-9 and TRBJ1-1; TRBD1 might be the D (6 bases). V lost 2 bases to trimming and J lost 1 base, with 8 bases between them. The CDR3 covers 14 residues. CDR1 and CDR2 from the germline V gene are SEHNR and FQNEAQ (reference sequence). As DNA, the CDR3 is TGTGCCAGCAGCTTATCGGGACAGAACACTGAAGCTTTCTTT. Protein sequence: CASSLSGQNTEAFF.

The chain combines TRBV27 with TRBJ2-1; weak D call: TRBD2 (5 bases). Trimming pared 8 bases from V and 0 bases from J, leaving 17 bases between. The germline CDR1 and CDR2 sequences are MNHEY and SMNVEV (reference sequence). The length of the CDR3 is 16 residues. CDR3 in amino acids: CASFRGPWSSYNEQFF. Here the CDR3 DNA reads TGTGCCAGCTTTCGAGGGCCGTGGAGCTCCTACAATGAGCAGTTCTTC.

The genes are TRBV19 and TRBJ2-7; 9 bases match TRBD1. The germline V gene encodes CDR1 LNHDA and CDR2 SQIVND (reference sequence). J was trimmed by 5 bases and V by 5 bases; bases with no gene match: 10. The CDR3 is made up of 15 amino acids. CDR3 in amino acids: CASSVGQGTGHEQYF. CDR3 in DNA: TGTGCCAGTAGTGTTGGACAGGGGACGGGCCACGAGCAGTACTTC.

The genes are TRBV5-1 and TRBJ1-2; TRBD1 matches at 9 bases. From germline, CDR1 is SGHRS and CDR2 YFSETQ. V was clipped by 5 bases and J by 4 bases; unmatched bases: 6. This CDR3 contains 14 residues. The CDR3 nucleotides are TGCGCCAGCAGGCCACAGGGGGCCGGCTATGGCTACACCTTC. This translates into CASRPQGAGYGYTF.

The DNA for the CDR3 is TGTGCCAGCAGTCCCTCTGGATGGGAGGGGAAAAACACCGGGGAGCTGTTTTTT. Residues: CASSPSGWEGKNTGELFF. The chain combines TRBV6-4 with TRBJ2-2, with 7 bases lining up with TRBD2. After removal of 5 bases from V and 2 bases from J, the junction contained 14 bases not matched to a gene. The CDR3 contains 18 residues. Germline lookup yields CDR1 MRHNA and CDR2 SNTAGT.

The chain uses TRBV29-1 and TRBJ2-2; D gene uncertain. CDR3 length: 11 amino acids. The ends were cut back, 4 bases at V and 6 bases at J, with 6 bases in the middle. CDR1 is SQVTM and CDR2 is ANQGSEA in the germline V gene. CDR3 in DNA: TGCAGCGTTGGAGTGGCCGGGGAGCTGTTTTTT. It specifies CSVGVAGELFF.

In nucleotides, the CDR3 is TGTGCCAGCAGCCAAGATCTCGGACAGGGGGCGAACCACGAGCAGTACTTC. Protein sequence: CASSQDLGQGANHEQYF. The J gene is TRBJ2-7, the V gene TRBV3-1 (or the pseudogene TRBV3-2); 11 nucleotides align to TRBD1. The CDR3 is 17 residues long. Germline V lookup: CDR1 LGHDT, CDR2 YNNKEL (reference sequence). With 0 bases clipped from V and 5 bases from J, the junction kept 9 bases outside the gene matches.